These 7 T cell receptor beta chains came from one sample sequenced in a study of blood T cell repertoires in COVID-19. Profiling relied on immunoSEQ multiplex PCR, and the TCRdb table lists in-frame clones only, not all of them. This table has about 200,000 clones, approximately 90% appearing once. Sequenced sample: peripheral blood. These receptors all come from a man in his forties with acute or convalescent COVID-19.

In nucleotides, the CDR3 is TGTGCCAGCAGCTTCGGACAGCTACAAGAGACCCAGTACTTC. This codes for CASSFGQLQETQYF. The genes are TRBV11-2 and TRBJ2-5; D is perhaps TRBD1 (6 bases). CDR1 and CDR2 (germline): SGHAT, FQNNGV. Trimming took off 3 bases at V and 2 bases at J, with 10 bases between the two ends. The CDR3 extends over 14 amino acids.

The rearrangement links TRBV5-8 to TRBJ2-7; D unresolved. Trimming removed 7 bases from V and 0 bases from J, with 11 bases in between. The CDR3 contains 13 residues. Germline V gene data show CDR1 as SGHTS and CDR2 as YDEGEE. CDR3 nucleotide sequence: TGTGCCAGCGGGCAACAGTCCTCCTACGAGCAGTACTTC. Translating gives CASGQQSSYEQYF. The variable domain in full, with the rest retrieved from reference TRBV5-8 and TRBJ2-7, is EAGVTQSPTHLIKTRGQQATLRCSPISGHTSVYWYQQALGLGLQFLLWYDEGEERNRGNFPPRFSGRQFPNYSSELNVNALELEDSALYLCASGQQSSYEQYFGPGTRLTVT.

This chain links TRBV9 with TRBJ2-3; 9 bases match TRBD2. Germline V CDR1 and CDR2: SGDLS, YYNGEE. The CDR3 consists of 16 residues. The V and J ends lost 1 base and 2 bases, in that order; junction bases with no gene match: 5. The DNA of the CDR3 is TGTGCCAGCAGCGTACGCCTAGCGGGAATCACAGATACGCAGTATTTT. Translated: CASSVRLAGITDTQYF.

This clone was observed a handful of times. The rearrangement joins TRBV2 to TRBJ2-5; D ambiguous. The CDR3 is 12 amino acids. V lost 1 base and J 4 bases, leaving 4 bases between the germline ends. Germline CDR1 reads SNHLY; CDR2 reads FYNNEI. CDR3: CASSEGLETQYF. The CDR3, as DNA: TGTGCCAGCAGTGAAGGGCTAGAGACCCAGTACTTC.

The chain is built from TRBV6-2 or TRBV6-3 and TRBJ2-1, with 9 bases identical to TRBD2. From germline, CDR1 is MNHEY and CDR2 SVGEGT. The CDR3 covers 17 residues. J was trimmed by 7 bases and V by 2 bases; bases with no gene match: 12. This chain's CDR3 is CASSYGGAGGRANEQFF. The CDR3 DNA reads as TGTGCCAGCAGTTACGGCGGAGCGGGCGGGAGGGCGAATGAGCAGTTCTTC.

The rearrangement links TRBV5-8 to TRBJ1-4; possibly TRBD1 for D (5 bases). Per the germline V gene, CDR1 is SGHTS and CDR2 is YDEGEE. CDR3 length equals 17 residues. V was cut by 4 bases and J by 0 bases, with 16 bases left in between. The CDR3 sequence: CASSAVVDSATNEKLFF. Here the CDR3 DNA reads TGTGCCAGCAGCGCCGTAGTCGACAGTGCAACTAATGAAAAACTGTTTTTT.

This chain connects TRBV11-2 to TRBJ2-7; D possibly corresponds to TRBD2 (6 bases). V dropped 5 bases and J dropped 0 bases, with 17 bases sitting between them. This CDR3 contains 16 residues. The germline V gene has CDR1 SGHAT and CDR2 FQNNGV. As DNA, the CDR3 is TGTGCCAGCAGCCATGGGGGAGGACTTAGCTCCTACGAGCAGTACTTC. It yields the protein CASSHGGGLSSYEQYF.